The present T cell receptor (beta chain) was sequenced within a study of T cells in Graves' hyperthyroidism and ophthalmopathy. RNA transcripts served as the template for amplifying TCR beta CDR3 regions. The HTBI set primed first-round TCR CDR3 RT-PCR. A single record per CDR3 protein comes from TCRdb applying MiXCR to the multiplex PCR reads. The sample holds a few hundred thousand distinct CDR3 sequences, roughly 50% seen once. Study findings and constraints: The model foresaw ophthalmopathy a median 6.5 months prior to onset.

This clonotype has at least ten counts. The antigen remains unidentified. Patients counted as stable if ophthalmopathy did not develop within 18 months. Recently diagnosed hyperthyroidism of less than 2 months' duration affected patients aged 18 to 65. Reasons for excluding patients were uncontrolled infection, other autoimmune disease, pregnancy or lactation. Input material: peripheral blood or thyroid tissue (not recorded which). This sequence originates from a woman between 18 and 30 years old with Graves' hyperthyroidism.

Written as DNA, the CDR3 is TGTGCCAGCATGGGCAACACTGAAGCTTTCTTT. As protein: CASMGNTEAFF. V gene TRBV27 combines with J gene TRBJ1-1, with D unresolved. The CDR3 totals 11 residues. CDR1 is MNHEY and CDR2 is SMNVEV in the germline V gene (reference sequence). V shed 7 bases and J shed 2 bases, with 5 bases lying between them.